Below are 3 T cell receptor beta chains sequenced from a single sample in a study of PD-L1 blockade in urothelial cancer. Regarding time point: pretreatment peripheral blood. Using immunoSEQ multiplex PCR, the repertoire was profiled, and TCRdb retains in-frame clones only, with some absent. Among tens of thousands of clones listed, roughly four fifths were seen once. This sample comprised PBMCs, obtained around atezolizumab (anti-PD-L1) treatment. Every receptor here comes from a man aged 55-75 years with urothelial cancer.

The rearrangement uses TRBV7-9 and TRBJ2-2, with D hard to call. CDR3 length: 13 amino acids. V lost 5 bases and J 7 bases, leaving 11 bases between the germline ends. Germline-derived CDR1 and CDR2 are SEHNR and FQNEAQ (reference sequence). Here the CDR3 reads CASSRGLGGELFF. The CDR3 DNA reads TGTGCCAGCAGCCGCGGATTGGGCGGGGAGCTGTTTTTT.

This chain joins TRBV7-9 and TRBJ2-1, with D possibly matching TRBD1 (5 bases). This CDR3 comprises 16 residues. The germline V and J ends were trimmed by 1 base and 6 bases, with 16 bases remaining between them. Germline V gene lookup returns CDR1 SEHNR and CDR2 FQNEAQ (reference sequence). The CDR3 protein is CASSLVSRALGNEQFF. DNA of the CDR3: TGTGCCAGCAGCTTAGTATCCAGGGCTTTGGGCAATGAGCAGTTCTTC.

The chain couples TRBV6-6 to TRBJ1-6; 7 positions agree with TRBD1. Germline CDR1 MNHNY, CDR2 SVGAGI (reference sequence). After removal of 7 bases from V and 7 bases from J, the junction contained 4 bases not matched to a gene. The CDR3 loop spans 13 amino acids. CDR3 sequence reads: CASKEGANSPLHF. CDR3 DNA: TGTGCCAGCAAGGAGGGGGCGAATTCACCCCTCCACTTT.